Listed below are T cell receptor beta chains from one sample, sequenced in a study of blood T cell repertoires in COVID-19. Profiling relied on immunoSEQ multiplex PCR, and the TCRdb table lists in-frame clones only, not all of them. The sample has 150,000 to 200,000 clones, less than 90% seen once. The material sequenced was PBMCs or T cells enriched from blood (not recorded which). The origin of the receptors is a woman aged 25 to 39 who had been exposed to COVID-19. CDR3s include the opening cysteine and the closing phenylalanine or tryptophan. A D gene is named only where the DNA matches it firmly. Size values are once, few and many counts, or a class for expanded clones, and some rows have none.

d_gene: TRBD1
v_gene: TRBV27
j_gene: TRBJ1-2
abundance: .
CDR3aa: CASSLTGGAYGYTF
CDR3nt: TGTGCCAGCAGTCTGACAGGGGGCGCCTATGGCTACACCTTC

d_gene: TRBD2
v_gene: TRBV18
j_gene: TRBJ2-1
abundance: .
CDR3aa: CASSPNPLAGGLNEQFF
CDR3nt: TGTGCCAGCTCACCAAACCCACTAGCGGGGGGGTTGAATGAGCAGTTCTTC

d_gene: .
v_gene: TRBV20-1
j_gene: TRBJ1-1
abundance: few
CDR3aa: CSASRSEMNTEAFF
CDR3nt: TGCAGTGCTAGTCGGTCCGAAATGAACACTGAAGCTTTCTTT

d_gene: .
v_gene: TRBV7-2
j_gene: TRBJ1-5
abundance: .
CDR3aa: CASSLVTGRDQPQHF
CDR3nt: TGTGCCAGCAGCTTAGTTACAGGGAGAGATCAGCCCCAGCATTTT

d_gene: TRBD1
v_gene: TRBV19
j_gene: TRBJ2-1
abundance: .
CDR3aa: CASSPSGTGYYYNEQFF
CDR3nt: TGTGCCAGTAGTCCTTCCGGGACAGGATACTATTACAATGAGCAGTTCTTC

d_gene: TRBD1
v_gene: TRBV5-6
j_gene: TRBJ1-5
abundance: .
CDR3aa: CASSSGTGKDQPQHF
CDR3nt: TGTGCCAGCAGCTCCGGGACAGGGAAAGATCAGCCCCAGCATTTT

d_gene: .
v_gene: TRBV7-3
j_gene: TRBJ1-1
abundance: once
CDR3aa: CASSLFPLGEGTEAFF
CDR3nt: TGTGCCAGCAGCTTATTTCCGCTAGGGGAGGGCACTGAAGCTTTCTTT

d_gene: .
v_gene: TRBV10-3
j_gene: TRBJ1-1
abundance: .
CDR3aa: CAIQLGGEAFF
CDR3nt: TGTGCCATCCAGCTCGGGGGTGAAGCTTTCTTT

d_gene: TRBD1
v_gene: TRBV7-9
j_gene: TRBJ2-7
abundance: .
CDR3aa: CASSLGDSPRSEQYF
CDR3nt: TGTGCCAGCAGCTTAGGGGACAGTCCCAGGAGCGAGCAGTACTTC

d_gene: .
v_gene: TRBV7-3
j_gene: TRBJ2-5
abundance: .
CDR3aa: CASSPQGYETQYF
CDR3nt: TGTGCCAGCAGCCCCCAGGGCTACGAGACCCAGTACTTC

d_gene: TRBD1
v_gene: TRBV12-3/TRBV12-4
j_gene: TRBJ1-5
abundance: .
CDR3aa: CASSRDRDQPQHF
CDR3nt: TGTGCCAGCAGCCGGGACAGGGATCAGCCCCAGCATTTT

d_gene: .
v_gene: TRBV15
j_gene: TRBJ1-1
abundance: .
CDR3aa: CATSRDRGVAFF
CDR3nt: TGTGCCACCAGCAGAGATCGCGGGGTGGCTTTCTTT

d_gene: TRBD1
v_gene: TRBV3-1/TRBV3-2
j_gene: TRBJ1-6
abundance: .
CDR3aa: CASSRDGQGTSPLHF
CDR3nt: TGTGCCAGCAGCCGAGACGGACAGGGGACTTCACCCCTCCACTTT

d_gene: .
v_gene: TRBV12-3/TRBV12-4
j_gene: TRBJ1-3
abundance: .
CDR3aa: CASSSFSGNTIYF
CDR3nt: TGTGCCAGCAGTTCCTTCTCTGGAAACACCATATATTTT

d_gene: .
v_gene: TRBV4-1
j_gene: TRBJ1-5
abundance: .
CDR3aa: CAMRGNDQPQHF
CDR3nt: TGCGCCATGAGGGGGAACGATCAGCCCCAGCATTTT

d_gene: TRBD1
v_gene: TRBV7-8
j_gene: TRBJ1-1
abundance: .
CDR3aa: CASSHPGQGTEAFF
CDR3nt: TGTGCCAGCAGCCACCCGGGACAGGGCACTGAAGCTTTCTTT

d_gene: .
v_gene: TRBV5-8
j_gene: TRBJ1-5
abundance: .
CDR3aa: CASSLGQKSEQPQHF
CDR3nt: TGTGCCAGCAGCTTGGGACAGAAATCTGAACAGCCCCAGCATTTT

d_gene: .
v_gene: TRBV12-3/TRBV12-4
j_gene: TRBJ1-2
abundance: .
CDR3aa: CASSTTRGWGYTF
CDR3nt: TGTGCCAGCAGTACGACTAGAGGATGGGGCTACACCTTC

d_gene: TRBD1
v_gene: TRBV2
j_gene: TRBJ1-2
abundance: .
CDR3aa: CASSGSGDRAVWHYGYTF
CDR3nt: TGTGCCAGCAGTGGAAGTGGGGACAGGGCGGTTTGGCACTATGGCTACACCTTC

d_gene: TRBD1
v_gene: TRBV29-1
j_gene: TRBJ2-7
abundance: .
CDR3aa: CSVDQGQGNSYEQYF
CDR3nt: TGCAGCGTTGACCAGGGACAGGGAAACTCCTACGAGCAGTACTTC

d_gene: .
v_gene: TRBV15
j_gene: TRBJ2-3
abundance: once
CDR3aa: CATSRDPGDTQYF
CDR3nt: TGTGCCACCAGCAGAGATCCAGGAGATACGCAGTATTTT

d_gene: .
v_gene: TRBV4-1
j_gene: TRBJ2-1
abundance: .
CDR3aa: CASSQDKRRAGRAYNEQFF
CDR3nt: TGCGCCAGCAGCCAAGACAAGCGCCGGGCGGGACGGGCCTACAATGAGCAGTTCTTC

d_gene: .
v_gene: TRBV7-2
j_gene: TRBJ1-6
abundance: few
CDR3aa: CASSRGYNSPLHF
CDR3nt: TGTGCCAGCAGCCGGGGATATAATTCACCCCTCCACTTT

d_gene: TRBD1
v_gene: TRBV5-8
j_gene: TRBJ2-7
abundance: .
CDR3aa: CASSLATGTGDYEQYF
CDR3nt: TGTGCCAGCAGCTTGGCCACCGGGACAGGGGACTACGAGCAGTACTTC

d_gene: .
v_gene: TRBV19
j_gene: TRBJ1-5
abundance: .
CDR3aa: CASNGDSPQGNQPQHF
CDR3nt: TGTGCCAGTAACGGGGACTCCCCTCAGGGCAATCAGCCCCAGCATTTT

d_gene: TRBD1
v_gene: TRBV24-1
j_gene: TRBJ2-2
abundance: .
CDR3aa: CATSRTGTGELFF
CDR3nt: TGTGCCACCAGTCGGACAGGGACCGGGGAGCTGTTTTTT

d_gene: .
v_gene: TRBV5-4
j_gene: TRBJ2-2
abundance: .
CDR3aa: CASSSRTGAGELFF
CDR3nt: TGTGCCAGCAGCTCCCGGACTGGCGCCGGGGAGCTGTTTTTT

d_gene: .
v_gene: TRBV9
j_gene: TRBJ2-7
abundance: .
CDR3aa: CASSVGGRQYF
CDR3nt: TGTGCCAGCAGCGTAGGGGGCAGGCAGTACTTC

d_gene: .
v_gene: TRBV7-2
j_gene: TRBJ2-5
abundance: once
CDR3aa: CASSTSGLTISETQYF
CDR3nt: TGTGCCAGCAGCACCTCGGGACTCACAATCTCGGAGACCCAGTACTTC

d_gene: TRBD2
v_gene: TRBV3-1/TRBV3-2
j_gene: TRBJ2-5
abundance: .
CDR3aa: CASSHGNGGGEETQYF
CDR3nt: TGTGCCAGCAGCCACGGTAATGGCGGGGGGGAAGAGACCCAGTACTTC

d_gene: TRBD1
v_gene: TRBV7-9
j_gene: TRBJ1-1
abundance: .
CDR3aa: CASSLRDRGPPEAFF
CDR3nt: TGTGCCAGCAGCCTCCGGGACAGGGGGCCTCCTGAAGCTTTCTTT

d_gene: TRBD1
v_gene: TRBV7-6
j_gene: TRBJ1-2
abundance: .
CDR3aa: CASSLRPGTDYGYTF
CDR3nt: TGTGCCAGCAGCTTGAGACCCGGGACAGACTATGGCTACACCTTC

d_gene: .
v_gene: TRBV6-5
j_gene: TRBJ2-7
abundance: .
CDR3aa: CATGSPPYEQYF
CDR3nt: TGTGCCACGGGGTCACCACCCTACGAGCAGTACTTC

d_gene: .
v_gene: TRBV19
j_gene: TRBJ2-6
abundance: .
CDR3aa: CASSRIRELSGANVLTF
CDR3nt: TGTGCCAGTAGCAGGATTCGTGAGCTCTCTGGGGCCAACGTCCTGACTTTC

d_gene: .
v_gene: TRBV19
j_gene: TRBJ1-2
abundance: few
CDR3aa: CASTPTTTTWGYTF
CDR3nt: TGTGCCAGTACCCCGACAACGACCACTTGGGGCTACACCTTC

d_gene: .
v_gene: TRBV4-1
j_gene: TRBJ2-2
abundance: .
CDR3aa: CASSQYGQTGELFF
CDR3nt: TGCGCCAGCAGCCAATATGGGCAAACCGGGGAGCTGTTTTTT